The 3 T cell receptor beta chains listed next were all sequenced from one sample in a study of T cells in Graves' hyperthyroidism and ophthalmopathy. The TCR beta CDR3 regions underwent amplification using RNA transcripts as the source. Initially, a first-round RT-PCR of the TCR CDR3 employed the HTBI primer set. TCRdb passed the multiplex PCR reads through MiXCR, listing each CDR3 protein once. This table holds almost 600,000 distinct CDR3 sequences, over 11% found once. The sample taken for sequencing was blood. The receptors here all came from a woman in her twenties or thirties with Graves' hyperthyroidism that later progressed to Graves' ophthalmopathy.

The rearrangement links TRBV6-1 to TRBJ1-2, with 7 bases aligning to TRBD1. Germline lookup yields CDR1 MNHNS and CDR2 SASEGT. CDR3 length: 14 residues. With 1 base clipped from V and 7 bases from J, the junction kept 6 bases outside the gene matches. The DNA for the CDR3 is TGTGCCAGCAGTGAAGTGGACAGGCGGGGTGGCTACACCTTC. It yields the protein CASSEVDRRGGYTF.

This clonotype was recorded many times. The chain joins TRBV20-1 to TRBJ2-7; TRBD2 is a possible D gene (5 bases). CDR1 DFQATT and CDR2 SNEGSKA come from the germline V gene (reference sequence). The ends were cut back, 3 bases at V and 3 bases at J, with 18 bases in the middle. The CDR3 runs to 15 residues. This CDR3 reads CSARDRDLAFYEQYF. The CDR3 region has the DNA TGCAGTGCTAGGGACCGGGATTTAGCGTTCTACGAGCAGTACTTC.

On this clonotype itself: A clone one base away is much larger, so this may be a read error. V and J are TRBV3-1 and TRBJ2-5; 7 positions agree with TRBD2. CDR1 is LGHDT, CDR2 YNNKEL, per germline (reference sequence). The CDR3 has 16 amino acids. The CDR3 nucleotides read TGTTCCAGCAGCCAAGGGCTAGCGGAGAATCAAGAGACCCAGTACTTC. Translated, it gives CSSSQGLAENQETQYF.